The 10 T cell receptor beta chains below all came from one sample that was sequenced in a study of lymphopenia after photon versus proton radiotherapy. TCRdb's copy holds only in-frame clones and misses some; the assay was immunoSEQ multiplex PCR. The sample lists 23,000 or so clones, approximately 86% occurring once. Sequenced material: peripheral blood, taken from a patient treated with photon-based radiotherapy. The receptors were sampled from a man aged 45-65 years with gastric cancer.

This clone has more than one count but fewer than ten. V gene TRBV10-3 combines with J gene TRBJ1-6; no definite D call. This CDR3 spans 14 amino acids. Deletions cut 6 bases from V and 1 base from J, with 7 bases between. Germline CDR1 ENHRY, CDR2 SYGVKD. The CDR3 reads CAIRGESYNSPLHF. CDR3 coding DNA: TGTGCCATCAGGGGTGAGTCCTATAATTCACCCCTCCACTTT.

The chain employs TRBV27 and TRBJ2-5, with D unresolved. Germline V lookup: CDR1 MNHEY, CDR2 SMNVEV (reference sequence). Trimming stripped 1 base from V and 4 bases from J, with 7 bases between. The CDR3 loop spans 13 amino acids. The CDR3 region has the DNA TGTGCCAGCAGTTTATTCGGTGGAGAGACCCAGTACTTC. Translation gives CASSLFGGETQYF.

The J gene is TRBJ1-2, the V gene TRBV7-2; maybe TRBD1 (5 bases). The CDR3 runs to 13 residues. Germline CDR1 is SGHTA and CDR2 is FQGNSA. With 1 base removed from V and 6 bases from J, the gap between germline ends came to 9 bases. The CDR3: CASSLVGTDGYTF. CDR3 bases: TGTGCCAGCAGCTTAGTAGGGACGGATGGCTACACCTTC. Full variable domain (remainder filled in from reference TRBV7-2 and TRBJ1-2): GAGVSQSPSNKVTEKGKDVELRCDPISGHTALYWYRQSLGQGLEFLIYFQGNSAPDKSGLPSDRFSAERTGGSVSTLTIQRTQQEDSAVYLCASSLVGTDGYTFGSGTRLTVV.

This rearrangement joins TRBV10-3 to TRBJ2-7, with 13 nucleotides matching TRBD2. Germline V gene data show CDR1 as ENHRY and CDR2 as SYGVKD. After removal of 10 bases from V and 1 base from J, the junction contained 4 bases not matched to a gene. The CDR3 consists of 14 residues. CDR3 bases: TGTGCCACATCGACTAGCGGGGGGTCCTACGAGCAGTACGTC. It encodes CATSTSGGSYEQYV.

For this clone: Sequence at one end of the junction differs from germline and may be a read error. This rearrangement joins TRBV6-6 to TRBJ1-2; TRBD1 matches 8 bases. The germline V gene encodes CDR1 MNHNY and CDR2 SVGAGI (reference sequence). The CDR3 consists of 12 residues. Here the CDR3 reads CASEDRDYGYTF. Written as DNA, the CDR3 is TGTGCCAGCGAGGACAGGGACTACGGCTACACCTTC.

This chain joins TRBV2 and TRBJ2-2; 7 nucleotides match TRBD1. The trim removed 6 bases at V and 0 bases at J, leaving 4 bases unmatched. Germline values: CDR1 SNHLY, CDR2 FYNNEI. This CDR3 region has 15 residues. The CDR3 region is CASSGQETNTGELFF. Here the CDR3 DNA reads TGTGCCAGCAGCGGACAGGAAACGAACACCGGGGAGCTGTTTTTT. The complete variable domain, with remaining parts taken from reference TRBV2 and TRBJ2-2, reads EPEVTQTPSHQVTQMGQEVILRCVPISNHLYFYWYRQILGQKVEFLVSFYNNEISEKSEIFDDQFSVERPDGSNFTLKIRSTKLEDSAMYFCASSGQETNTGELFFGEGSRLTVL.

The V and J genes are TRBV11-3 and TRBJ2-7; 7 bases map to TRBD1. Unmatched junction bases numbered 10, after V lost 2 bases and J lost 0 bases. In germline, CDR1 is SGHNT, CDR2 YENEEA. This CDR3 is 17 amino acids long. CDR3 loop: CASSLPQGQLSSYEQYV. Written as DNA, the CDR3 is TGTGCCAGCAGCTTACCCCAGGGACAGTTAAGCTCCTACGAGCAGTACGTC.

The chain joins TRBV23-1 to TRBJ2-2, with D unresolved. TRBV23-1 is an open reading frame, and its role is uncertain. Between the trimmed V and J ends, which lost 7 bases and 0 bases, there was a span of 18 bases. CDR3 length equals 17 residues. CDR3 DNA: TGCGCCAGCACCCCCGAGAGACACCCTACGAACACCGGGGAGCTGTTTTTT. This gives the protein CASTPERHPTNTGELFF.

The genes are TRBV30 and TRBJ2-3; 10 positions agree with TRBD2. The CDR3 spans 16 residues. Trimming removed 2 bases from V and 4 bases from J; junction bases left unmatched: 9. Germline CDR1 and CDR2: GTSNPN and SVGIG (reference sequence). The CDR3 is CAWSSPSAGGPDTQYF. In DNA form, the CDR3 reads TGTGCCTGGAGTAGCCCCTCAGCGGGGGGGCCAGATACGCAGTATTTT. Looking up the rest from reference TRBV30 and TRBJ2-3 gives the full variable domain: SQTIHQWPATLVQPVGSPLSLECTVEGTSNPNLYWYRQAAGRGLQLLFYSVGIGQISSEVPQNLSASRPQDRQFILSSKKLLLSDSGFYLCAWSSPSAGGPDTQYFGPGTRLTVL.

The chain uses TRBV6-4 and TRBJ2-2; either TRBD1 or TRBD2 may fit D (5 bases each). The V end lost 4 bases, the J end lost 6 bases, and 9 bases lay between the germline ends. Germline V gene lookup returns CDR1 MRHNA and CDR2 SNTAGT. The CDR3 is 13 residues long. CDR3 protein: CASSAGGSGELFF. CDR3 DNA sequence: TGTGCCAGCAGTGCTGGGGGATCCGGGGAGCTGTTTTTT.